This TCR beta chain was obtained from a study of CD8 T cells in Susac syndrome. V lost 5 bases to trimming and J lost 5 bases, with 21 bases between them. This CDR3 has 17 residues. Germline V gene data show CDR1 as MDHEN and CDR2 as SYDVKM. Reverse transcription of roughly 0.5 to 1 ug RNA was carried out with random hexamers. TCRdb fed the immunoSEQ multiplex PCR reads into MiXCR, producing one record per CDR3 protein. The sample lists about 440,000 distinct CDR3 sequences, around 85% occurring once. The TCR comes from a human donor with multiple sclerosis. The rearrangement links TRBV28 to TRBJ2-2; D remains unclear. The source material was CD8+ T cells from PBMCs. The CDR3: CASSRYFLNSMTGELFF. The DNA for the CDR3 is TGTGCCAGCAGTCGCTATTTCTTAAATAGCATGACCGGGGAGCTGTTTTTT.